The clone carrying this T cell receptor (beta chain) was seen a few times. Its antigen is unidentified. With 4 bases removed from V and 7 bases from J, the gap between germline ends came to 12 bases. Germline V gene lookup returns CDR1 KGHDR and CDR2 SFDVKD. The length of the CDR3 is 13 residues. The data derive from a study of naive and memory T cell subsets. The study, taken as a whole, reports: Each distinct alpha or beta sequence counts as one clonotype. Naive repertoires, especially CD8, held a few larger clonotypes, possibly memory cells re-expressing CD45RA.

Four subsets defined by CD45RA and CD27 were sorted after CD3, CD4, CD8 and live/dead staining. An equimolar mix of two oligonucleotides served as the beta constant-region primer for TRBC1 and TRBC2. The ligated cDNA underwent four PCR rounds using SP2 and nested alpha and beta constant-region primers. Each CDR3 protein gets one entry after TCRdb re-called the UMI-ligation and nested PCR reads with MiXCR. Among 130,000 to 150,000 distinct CDR3 sequences listed, roughly 20% were seen once. The sequence came from a human donor in good health. V is TRBV24-1 and J is TRBJ1-1, with D possibly TRBD1 on 6 matching bases. The sample taken for sequencing was naive CD4+ T cells from blood. As DNA, the CDR3 is TGTGCCACCAGTGACCCTAACAGGGATGAAGCTTTCTTT. Its protein product is CATSDPNRDEAFF.